This T cell receptor (beta chain) is from a study of T cell responses to AZD1222 COVID-19 vaccine. Study in general: Samples with a second dose at about 4 or about 12 weeks were pooled together.

Germline CDR1 and CDR2: SGHTA and FQGNSA. V lost 5 bases and J lost 10, with 21 bases in between. This CDR3 contains 16 residues. Study outcomes and limitations: Females made up more of the donors, who were largely white British, and clonal diversity may have come out too low. Seropositive status at baseline applied to only a handful of AZD1222 recipients. Repertoire samples came only from after the peak T cell response.

Method: immunoSEQ multiplex PCR; TCRdb's copy keeps in-frame clones and lacks some. The sample lists 110,000 to 150,000 clones, under 95% occurring once. For this clone: Its antigen is unidentified.

The chain combines TRBV7-2 with TRBJ1-6; D is unresolved. The clonotype comes from an adult in good health. This specimen consisted of peripheral blood, obtained on day 0 of AZD1222 vaccination. The CDR3 spells CASSAPRLGLRSPLHF. The CDR3, as DNA: TGTGCCAGCAGCGCTCCAAGGCTGGGTCTTCGGTCACCCCTCCACTTT.